Listed here are 32 T cell receptor beta chains from one sample, sequenced in a study of T cells after yellow fever vaccination. TCRdb re-analysed the 5' RACE reads in MiXCR, keeping a single row per CDR3 protein. The sample has about 260,000 distinct CDR3 sequences, about an eighth seen once; the top ten hold 0.5% to 0.6%. Sequenced here: CD4+ T cells sorted from PBMCs, sampled 45 days after the yellow fever booster vaccination. The receptors come from a man aged 25-45 years who received the YFV17D yellow fever vaccine.

This clonotype was picked up many times. This chain links TRBV5-1 with TRBJ2-2, with TRBD2 as a possible D gene (6 bases). Germline CDR1 is SGHRS and CDR2 is YFSETQ. Trimming removed 4 bases at V and 5 bases at J, with 12 bases between. This CDR3 is built from 14 residues. The CDR3 DNA follows: TGCGCCAGCAGCCCGGAACTAGCTACCGGGGAGCTGTTTTTT. Protein product: CASSPELATGELFF.

This chain uses TRBV7-2 with TRBJ1-2; D perhaps matches TRBD1 (6 bases). Trimming removed 6 bases at V and 3 bases at J, with 17 bases between. The CDR3 is 15 residues long. Per germline, CDR1 SGHTA and CDR2 FQGNSA. This chain's CDR3 is CASSGKGRQDYGYTF. As DNA, the CDR3 is TGTGCCAGCAGTGGAAAGGGTAGACAGGACTATGGCTACACCTTC.

This clonotype was counted only a few times. J is TRBJ1-4 and V is TRBV25-1; TRBD1 might be the D (5 bases). Trimming took 3 bases from V and 5 from J, leaving 10 bases between them. There are 14 residues in the CDR3. Germline CDR1 reads MGHDK; CDR2 reads SYGVNS. The CDR3 sequence is CASSDPGGNEKLFF. CDR3 nucleotides: TGTGCCAGCAGTGACCCGGGGGGAAATGAAAAACTGTTTTTT.

This clonotype showed up many times. The chain is built from TRBV5-6 and TRBJ2-2, with TRBD1 identical over 10 bases. This CDR3 comprises 15 residues. Per the germline V gene, CDR1 is SGHDT and CDR2 is YYEEEE. J was trimmed by 4 bases and V by 1 base; bases with no gene match: 1. The CDR3 DNA sequence: TGTGCCAGCAGCTTGCGGACAGGGGGCACCGGGGAGCTGTTTTTT. Amino acid sequence: CASSLRTGGTGELFF.

This clonotype has just a few counts. The chain links TRBV7-9 to TRBJ2-5; D possibly corresponds to TRBD2 (7 bases). The germline V and J ends were trimmed by 5 bases and 1 base, with 14 bases remaining between them. The CDR3 contains 15 residues. CDR1 is SEHNR and CDR2 is FQNEAQ in the germline V gene (reference sequence). As DNA, the CDR3 is TGTGCCAGCAGCAGTTGGGGGGGGGCCCAAGAGACCCAGTACTTC. Amino acids: CASSSWGGAQETQYF.

In this sample, this clonotype turned up a few times. J is TRBJ2-1 and V is TRBV9; 9 positions agree with TRBD2. The CDR3 runs to 15 residues. The V segment lost 4 bases and the J segment 0 bases; nucleotides outside the gene matches: 2. Germline V lookup: CDR1 SGDLS, CDR2 YYNGEE. This CDR3 is CASSTREGSYNEQFF. CDR3 bases: TGTGCCAGCAGCACGCGGGAGGGCTCCTACAATGAGCAGTTCTTC.

This clonotype was picked up a small number of times. The V and J genes are TRBV5-1 and TRBJ2-3, with D possibly matching TRBD2 (5 bases). This CDR3 is built from 13 residues. V lost 2 bases, J lost 6 bases, and 10 bases lay in between. Germline V gene sequence: CDR1 SGHRS, CDR2 YFSETQ. In nucleotides, the CDR3 is TGCGCCAGCAGCTTAACAGCGGATGATACGCAGTATTTT. Residues: CASSLTADDTQYF.

The chain uses TRBV3-1 and TRBJ2-5; D unresolved. Trimming removed 5 bases at V and 4 bases at J, with 8 bases between. Germline CDR1 LGHDT, CDR2 YNNKEL (reference sequence). The CDR3 loop spans 12 amino acids. In nucleotides, the CDR3 is TGTGCCAGCAGCTCTACAGCAGAGACCCAGTACTTC. Translated: CASSSTAETQYF.

This clonotype was seen a handful of times. The V call is TRBV5-5, the J call TRBJ2-7; D might be TRBD1 (6 bases). The V end was cut by 1 base, the J end by 3 bases, with 11 bases between. The CDR3 runs to 14 residues. The germline V gene encodes CDR1 SGHKS and CDR2 YYEKEE (reference sequence). The CDR3 protein is CASSLQDSHYEQYF. The CDR3 nucleotides read TGTGCCAGCAGCTTGCAGGACAGTCACTACGAGCAGTACTTC. The variable domain in full, completed from reference TRBV5-5 and TRBJ2-7, reads DAGVTQSPTHLIKTRGQQVTLRCSPISGHKSVSWYQQVLGQGPQFIFQYYEKEERGRGNFPDRFSARQFPNYSSELNVNALLLGDSALYLCASSLQDSHYEQYFGPGTRLTVT.

The chain is built from TRBV4-2 and TRBJ2-1, with 7 bases matching TRBD2. Germline CDR1 LGHNA, CDR2 YNFKEQ. V lost 0 bases, J lost 3 bases, and 5 bases stayed unmatched. The CDR3 is made up of 16 amino acids. The CDR3 reads CASSQEVGGNYNEQFF. The CDR3 DNA follows: TGTGCCAGCAGCCAAGAGGTCGGGGGGAACTACAATGAGCAGTTCTTC.

This clonotype was counted ten times or more. The chain recombines TRBV7-2 with TRBJ1-1, with no clear D. Germline CDR1 SGHTA, CDR2 FQGNSA. Trimming removed 2 bases at V and 1 base at J, with 8 bases between. The CDR3 runs to 14 residues. The CDR3 protein is CASSLNRQNTEAFF. The CDR3 nucleotides read TGTGCCAGCAGCTTAAACAGACAGAACACTGAAGCTTTCTTT.

The CDR3 DNA reads as TGTGCCAGCAGCTTGCGTGGATCCAACACAGATACGCAGTATTTT. This translates into CASSLRGSNTDTQYF. V is TRBV5-4 and J is TRBJ2-3; D is ambiguous. The CDR3 runs 15 residues. Germline V gene data show CDR1 as SGHNT and CDR2 as YYREEE (reference sequence). V was trimmed by 1 base and J by 2 bases, leaving 11 bases between them.

V is TRBV12-3 or TRBV12-4 and J is TRBJ2-2; 7 positions match TRBD2. J lost 9 bases, V lost 8 bases, and 18 bases had no gene match. The CDR3 length is 16 residues. This chain's CDR3 is CASGDPRLASIWELFF. The CDR3, as DNA: TGTGCCAGCGGAGACCCCAGACTAGCAAGCATCTGGGAGCTGTTTTTT.

The genes are TRBV20-1 and TRBJ2-2, with D possibly matching TRBD2 (6 bases). Germline V gene data show CDR1 as DFQATT and CDR2 as SNEGSKA (reference sequence). The V end lost 5 bases, the J end lost 5 bases, and 15 bases lay between the germline ends. The CDR3 sequence is 14 residues long. CDR3 amino acids: CSADPGLVTGELFF. In nucleotides, the CDR3 is TGCAGTGCTGACCCGGGACTGGTGACCGGGGAGCTGTTTTTT.

This clonotype was counted many times. This chain joins TRBV11-3 and TRBJ2-3; 8 positions agree with TRBD1. The CDR3 is made up of 14 amino acids. CDR1 SGHNT and CDR2 YENEEA come from the germline V gene. Trimming at V came to 4 bases and at J to 6 bases, leaving 6 bases not matched to a gene. The CDR3 sequence: CASSSGQGSDTQYF. In DNA, the CDR3 is TGTGCCAGCAGCTCCGGACAGGGATCGGATACGCAGTATTTT.

This clonotype has more than one count but fewer than ten. The chain links TRBV7-2 to TRBJ2-5; 7 bases are a match to TRBD2. The germline CDR1 and CDR2 sequences are SGHTA and FQGNSA. V shed 5 bases and J 4 bases; nucleotides not matched to a gene: 4. The CDR3 has 13 amino acids. In DNA form, the CDR3 reads TGTGCCAGCAGCACTACGGGGGGAGAGACCCAGTACTTC. Translating it yields CASSTTGGETQYF.

This clonotype was seen more than once but under ten times. The chain uses TRBV28 and TRBJ2-1; 10 nucleotides align to TRBD2. The trim removed 2 bases at V and 2 bases at J, leaving 15 bases unmatched. The CDR3 totals 20 residues. Germline V gene data show CDR1 as MDHEN and CDR2 as SYDVKM. The CDR3 reads CASSLPDGVSGRFPYNEQFF. As DNA, the CDR3 is TGTGCCAGCAGTTTACCGGATGGTGTTAGCGGGAGGTTCCCCTACAATGAGCAGTTCTTC.

This clonotype has only a few counts. The J gene is TRBJ2-3, the V gene TRBV15, with TRBD1 matching 7 bases. CDR3 length: 16 residues. The V segment lost 5 bases and the J segment 2 bases; nucleotides outside the gene matches: 10. The germline V gene encodes CDR1 LNHNV and CDR2 YYDKDF (reference sequence). For the CDR3, the DNA is TGTGCCACCAGCCCTCGACAGGGTAAAGTCACAGATACGCAGTATTTT. This sequence encodes CATSPRQGKVTDTQYF.

This clonotype has a handful of counts. The rearrangement links TRBV11-3 to TRBJ2-7; D is possibly TRBD1 or TRBD2 (5 bases each). In germline, CDR1 is SGHNT, CDR2 YENEEA. V lost 6 bases, J lost 0 bases, and 12 bases lay in between. The CDR3 sequence is 14 residues long. In DNA, the CDR3 is TGTGCCAGCAGAGCGGACAATCCCTCCTACGAGCAGTACTTC. It is translated as CASRADNPSYEQYF.

This clonotype showed up just a few times. This chain links TRBV2 with TRBJ2-6; D is unresolved. Between the trimmed V and J ends, which lost 7 bases and 1 base, there was a span of 14 bases. CDR3 length: 16 amino acids. In germline, CDR1 is SNHLY, CDR2 FYNNEI. CDR3 DNA sequence: TGTGCCAGCAACCAAAACGAGCTTTCTGGGGCCAACGTCCTGACTTTC. Amino acid sequence: CASNQNELSGANVLTF.

This chain uses TRBV15 with TRBJ2-3, with D perhaps matching TRBD1 (6 bases). The CDR3 contains 16 residues. V lost 1 base to trimming and J lost 2 bases, with 13 bases between them. The germline CDR1 and CDR2 sequences are LNHNV and YYDKDF (reference sequence). This CDR3 reads CATSRVQPGHTDTQYF. CDR3 sequence (DNA): TGTGCCACCAGCAGAGTTCAACCGGGACACACAGATACGCAGTATTTT.

The chain joins TRBV5-1 to TRBJ2-3; tentative D call: TRBD2 (5 bases). There are 15 residues in the CDR3. Germline CDR1 and CDR2: SGHRS and YFSETQ. V shed 4 bases and J shed 5 bases, with 17 bases lying between them. The CDR3 DNA reads TGCGCCAGCAGCGTGCGAGGAGAGGGCGGAGATACGCAGTATTTT. It encodes CASSVRGEGGDTQYF.

This clonotype has just a few counts. The chain carries TRBV18 and TRBJ2-1; 7 bases are a match to TRBD1. CDR1 is KGHSH and CDR2 is LQKENI in the germline V gene. This CDR3 contains 17 residues. The V and J ends lost 6 bases and 0 bases, in that order; junction bases with no gene match: 11. CDR3 sequence (DNA): TGTGCCAGCTCTCCTAGACAGGGCTTGGGCTCCTACAATGAGCAGTTCTTC. Encoded protein: CASSPRQGLGSYNEQFF.

The chain combines TRBV12-3 or TRBV12-4 with TRBJ2-1; TRBD2 matches at 7 bases. The CDR3 has 15 amino acids. V shed 5 bases and J 0 bases; nucleotides not matched to a gene: 4. The CDR3 sequence: CASSASSGSYNEQFF. The CDR3, as DNA: TGTGCCAGCAGTGCCTCTAGCGGCTCCTACAATGAGCAGTTCTTC.

This clonotype was seen repeatedly, ten times or more. The CDR3 nucleotides are TGTGCCAGCAGCTTGGTGTACCAAGAGACCCAGTACTTC. Residues: CASSLVYQETQYF. V and J are TRBV27 and TRBJ2-5; D is unresolved. Deletions cut 6 bases from V and 0 bases from J, with 8 bases between. Per the germline V gene, CDR1 is MNHEY and CDR2 is SMNVEV (reference sequence). The CDR3 is 13 amino acids.

CDR3 nucleotide sequence: TGTGCCAGCAGCTCTACAGGGACGGCGAACACTGAAGCTTTCTTT. Residues: CASSSTGTANTEAFF. V is TRBV7-2 and J is TRBJ1-1; tentative D call: TRBD1 (6 bases). Germline assignment: CDR1 SGHTA and CDR2 FQGNSA. The CDR3 consists of 15 residues. V was cut by 4 bases and J by 1 base, with 13 bases left in between.

V gene TRBV27 combines with J gene TRBJ2-2, with 7 positions matching TRBD2. With 0 bases clipped from V and 13 bases from J, the junction kept 14 bases outside the gene matches. The germline V gene encodes CDR1 MNHEY and CDR2 SMNVEV (reference sequence). The CDR3 runs 16 residues. The CDR3 is CASSLSGGTLIRGLFF. The CDR3, as DNA: TGTGCCAGCAGTTTATCGGGGGGGACGCTCATTCGGGGGCTGTTTTTT.

The gene calls are TRBV12-3 or TRBV12-4 and TRBJ2-3, with 9 bases lining up with TRBD1. The CDR3 is made up of 14 amino acids. The V and J ends lost 7 bases and 5 bases, in that order; junction bases with no gene match: 7. The CDR3 sequence is CASTTGQGGDTQYF. CDR3 coding DNA: TGTGCCAGCACTACGGGACAGGGAGGAGATACGCAGTATTTT.

This clonotype has only a few counts. The chain has TRBV10-3 and TRBJ2-5; D uncertain. V shed 6 bases and J shed 5 bases, with 13 bases lying between them. CDR1 and CDR2 (germline): ENHRY, SYGVKD. CDR3 length: 13 residues. The CDR3 DNA sequence: TGTGCCATCAGCCGCCACGAGGATGAGACCCAGTACTTC. Translating it yields CAISRHEDETQYF.

J is TRBJ2-7 and V is TRBV5-1, with TRBD2 identical over 7 bases. Trimming cost V 4 bases and J 2 bases; bases outside gene matches: 9. Looked up from germline, CDR1 is SGHRS and CDR2 is YFSETQ. The CDR3 sequence is 15 residues long. CDR3 DNA: TGCGCCAGCAGCCAGGATTCGGGGGGTACCTACGAGCAGTACTTC. It codes for CASSQDSGGTYEQYF.

This clonotype was detected only a few times. The chain has TRBV5-3 and TRBJ2-1; D might be TRBD1 or TRBD2, each matching 5 bases. TRBV5-3 is an ORF; its function is uncertain. CDR3 length: 16 residues. V shed 5 bases and J shed 8 bases, with 23 bases lying between them. The CDR3 DNA follows: TGTGCCAGAAGACTAGGGTCCTGTGTCGGGGCAGATGAGCAGTTCTTC. Amino acids: CARRLGSCVGADEQFF.

The chain employs TRBV10-3 and TRBJ1-5; 7 bases line up with TRBD1. Germline CDR1 reads ENHRY; CDR2 reads SYGVKD. The J segment lost 6 bases and the V segment lost 5 bases, leaving 4 bases of the junction unmatched. CDR3 length: 13 amino acids. This chain's CDR3 is CAISTGDPQPQHF. The CDR3 DNA follows: TGTGCCATCAGTACAGGGGACCCTCAGCCCCAGCATTTT.